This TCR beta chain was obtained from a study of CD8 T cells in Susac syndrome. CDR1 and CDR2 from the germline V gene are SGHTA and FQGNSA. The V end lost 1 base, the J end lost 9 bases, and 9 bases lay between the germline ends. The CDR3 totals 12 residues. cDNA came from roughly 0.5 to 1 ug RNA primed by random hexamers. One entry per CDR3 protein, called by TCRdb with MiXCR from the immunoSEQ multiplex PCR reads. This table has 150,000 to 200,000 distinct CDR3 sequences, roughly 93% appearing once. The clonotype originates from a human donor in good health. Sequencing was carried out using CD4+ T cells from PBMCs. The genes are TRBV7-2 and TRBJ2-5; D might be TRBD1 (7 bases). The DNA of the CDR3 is TGTGCCAGCAGCTTAGTCAGGGGGGCCCAGTACTTC. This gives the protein CASSLVRGAQYF.